Listed below are T cell receptor beta chains from one sample, sequenced in a study of T cell repertoires in cytomegalovirus infection. TCRdb re-called the reads with MiXCR, one entry per CDR3 protein. The sample has 400,000 or so distinct CDR3 sequences, 25% to 40% seen once. Sequencing input: PBMCs. The source is a human donor in good health (CMV status not recorded). Some clones in this sample may be carry-over from other donors' samples. Both conserved end residues are trimmed from each CDR3. Each record gives: J gene, D gene, clone size, V gene, CDR3 protein. The D gene is left open where the match is weak. The size field is filled for only some rows; it gives once, few, many or a size class.

J gene: TRBJ2-1
D gene: -
clone size: many
V gene: TRBV7-9
CDR3 protein: ASSLVAETYNEQF

J gene: TRBJ2-7
D gene: -
clone size: few
V gene: TRBV7-9
CDR3 protein: ASSLAGGQYEQY

J gene: TRBJ2-5
D gene: -
clone size: -
V gene: TRBV3-1
CDR3 protein: ASSQPLAAKETQY

J gene: TRBJ2-7
D gene: TRBD2
clone size: -
V gene: TRBV12-3/TRBV12-4
CDR3 protein: ASSFRGTSGYEQY

J gene: TRBJ2-5
D gene: -
clone size: few
V gene: TRBV28
CDR3 protein: ASSFIPGRDPQETQY

J gene: TRBJ1-1
D gene: -
clone size: -
V gene: TRBV10-1
CDR3 protein: ASSRSGKGTEAF

J gene: TRBJ2-2
D gene: TRBD2
clone size: -
V gene: TRBV2
CDR3 protein: ASSRTSVNTGELF

J gene: TRBJ1-6
D gene: TRBD1
clone size: -
V gene: TRBV7-2
CDR3 protein: ASSLVGVQGRNSPLH

J gene: TRBJ2-7
D gene: -
clone size: -
V gene: TRBV12-3/TRBV12-4
CDR3 protein: ASSGGSAHGQY

J gene: TRBJ1-6
D gene: -
clone size: -
V gene: TRBV23-1
CDR3 protein: ASSQSRGGSPLH

J gene: TRBJ2-7
D gene: TRBD1
clone size: many
V gene: TRBV12-3/TRBV12-4
CDR3 protein: ARIRSGQGYYEQY

J gene: TRBJ2-1
D gene: -
clone size: few
V gene: TRBV7-3
CDR3 protein: ASSLSGSSNEQF

J gene: TRBJ1-1
D gene: -
clone size: few
V gene: TRBV6-1
CDR3 protein: ASSDRAEEAF